The following is a TCR beta chain sequence with its context. The antigen remains unidentified. The CDR3 loop spans 12 amino acids. The germline V gene encodes CDR1 SGHDN and CDR2 FVKESK. This record comes from a study of monozygotic twins with inflammatory bowel disease. About 3,200 ng of total RNA went into each TCR library. TCRdb re-called the 5' RACE reads, yielding one record per CDR3 amino acid sequence without DNA. Found here are 200,000 to 250,000 distinct CDR3 sequences; the top ten clones hold 7.5% to 9.5%. Overall study results and limits: Immunosuppressive treatments differing between patients may have added repertoire variability.

This TCR was recovered from a human donor with ulcerative colitis or Crohn's disease, or a healthy co-twin of an affected twin (not recorded which). V and J are TRBV14 and TRBJ2-7. Specimen: blood. This CDR3 reads CASSQESGEQYF. Based on the CDR3 plus reference TRBV14 and TRBJ2-7, the full variable domain is EAGVTQFPSHSVIEKGQTVTLRCDPISGHDNLYWYRRVMGKEIKFLLHFVKESKQDESGMPNNRFLAERTGGTYSTLKVQPAELEDSGVYFCASSQESGEQYFGPGTRLTVT.